This paragraph reports one TCR beta chain. Methods used by the authors: Estimates of nucleated cell counts were drawn from the amplification of reference gene primers. Method: immunoSEQ multiplex PCR; TCRdb's copy keeps in-frame clones and lacks some. That table furnishes V, J and clone size, whereas the DNA furnished D and trimming. The repertoire has about 87,000 clones, about 86% of them found once; the top ten carry approximately 17%. These data are taken from a study of blood T cell repertoires in COVID-19. Study context: Acute-phase and convalescent COVID-19 samples originated in the United States, Italy and Spain. PBMCs, B-cell-depleted T cells, or T cells provided the cDNA or gDNA that made up the material.

This TCR was recovered from a woman aged 55-69 years with acute or convalescent COVID-19. The sequencing input was peripheral blood.

CDR3 bases: TGTGCCAGCAGTGCGTTCAGCGGGGGGGCCAGCGAGCAGTACTTC. This codes for CASSAFSGGASEQYF. The gene calls are TRBV27 and TRBJ2-7, with 10 bases that match TRBD2. Germline CDR1 and CDR2: MNHEY and SMNVEV (reference sequence). This CDR3 contains 15 residues. V was clipped by 5 bases and J by 6 bases; unmatched bases: 10.